Following are 13 T cell receptor beta chains from one sample sequenced in a study of cytomegalovirus exposure and HLA in healthy donors. Vbeta (60) and Jbeta (13) primers were used in the PCR. Generated by immunoSEQ multiplex PCR, the TCRdb table keeps only in-frame clones and is missing some. The data contain approximately 100,000 clones, 65% to 80% of them singletons. Sequenced sample: PBMCs. The receptors come from a woman in her thirties or forties in good health and CMV-seronegative.

This rearrangement joins TRBV6-4 to TRBJ1-6; D ambiguous. Per the germline V gene, CDR1 is MRHNA and CDR2 is SNTAGT. The germline V and J ends were trimmed by 10 bases and 7 bases, with 20 bases remaining between them. CDR3 length: 15 amino acids. CDR3 protein: CANDSRSRRNSPLHF. CDR3 bases: TGTGCCAACGACTCCCGCTCCAGGAGGAATTCACCCCTCCACTTT.

The chain employs TRBV2 and TRBJ1-1; maybe TRBD1 (5 bases). Germline V gene lookup returns CDR1 SNHLY and CDR2 FYNNEI. V lost 6 bases to trimming and J lost 1 base, with 9 bases between them. The CDR3 is 13 residues long. The chain's CDR3 is CASSADRNTEAFF. CDR3 in DNA: TGTGCCAGCAGCGCCGACAGGAACACTGAAGCTTTCTTT.

This sequence joins TRBV18 and TRBJ1-2; D remains unclear. This CDR3 is 15 amino acids long. V lost 6 bases and J 0 bases, leaving 14 bases between the germline ends. The germline V gene encodes CDR1 KGHSH and CDR2 LQKENI. CDR3 bases: TGTGCCAGCTCCCCCTTAACCAGGACTAACTATGGCTACACCTTC. Translated, it gives CASSPLTRTNYGYTF.

The gene calls are TRBV7-2 and TRBJ2-7; no clear D. The germline V and J ends were trimmed by 5 bases and 0 bases, with 11 bases remaining between them. The CDR3 contains 14 residues. Germline CDR1 and CDR2: SGHTA and FQGNSA. CDR3 sequence: CASSPFFPSYEQYF. The CDR3 DNA is TGTGCCAGCAGCCCATTTTTTCCCTCCTACGAGCAGTACTTC.

The chain is built from TRBV5-4 and TRBJ1-1, with D unclear. V was clipped by 3 bases and J by 7 bases, with 16 bases between them. In germline, CDR1 is SGHNT, CDR2 YYREEE (reference sequence). CDR3 length: 14 amino acids. The DNA for the CDR3 is TGTGCCAGCAGCTCCCGGGGTTCACACTATGAAGCTTTCTTT. It yields the protein CASSSRGSHYEAFF.

The J gene is TRBJ2-3, the V gene TRBV27; D is possibly TRBD2 (6 bases). This CDR3 is 13 amino acids long. Germline CDR1 MNHEY, CDR2 SMNVEV (reference sequence). V was clipped by 8 bases and J by 2 bases, with 11 bases between them. Here the CDR3 reads CASWRAATDTQYF. The CDR3 nucleotides are TGTGCCAGCTGGAGGGCCGCCACAGATACGCAGTATTTT.

The chain recombines TRBV10-1 with TRBJ1-1; TRBD1 might be the D (6 bases). This CDR3 contains 13 residues. The V end lost 0 bases, the J end lost 8 bases, and 10 bases lay between the germline ends. Germline lookup yields CDR1 WNHNN and CDR2 SYGVQD (reference sequence). CDR3 region: CASSESMGTEAFF. The DNA for the CDR3 is TGCGCCAGCAGTGAGTCGATGGGGACAGAAGCTTTCTTT.

The chain carries TRBV30 and TRBJ2-2; D uncertain. The CDR3 contains 14 residues. V was trimmed by 0 bases and J by 1 base, leaving 6 bases between them. Germline lookup yields CDR1 GTSNPN and CDR2 SVGIG (reference sequence). This CDR3 is CAWSVQENTGELFF. The CDR3 nucleotides read TGTGCCTGGAGTGTCCAGGAGAACACCGGGGAGCTGTTTTTT.

This rearrangement joins TRBV5-5 to TRBJ2-1; 8 nucleotides agree with TRBD2. The CDR3 contains 12 residues. Germline CDR1 reads SGHKS; CDR2 reads YYEKEE (reference sequence). J was trimmed by 9 bases and V by 4 bases; bases with no gene match: 3. CDR3 nucleotides: TGTGCCAGCAGCCCGGGAGGGGGTGAGCAGTTCTTC. Its translation: CASSPGGGEQFF.

The chain employs TRBV18 and TRBJ1-2; D remains unclear. Trimming left V 4 bases short and J 4 bases short, with 10 bases between. Looked up from germline, CDR1 is KGHSH and CDR2 is LQKENI. This CDR3 contains 13 residues. This CDR3 is CASSQAERYGYTF. CDR3 sequence (DNA): TGTGCCAGCTCACAGGCCGAGCGCTATGGCTACACCTTC.

For this clone: The sample has other DNA sequences that encode this CDR3 too. V and J are TRBV7-2 and TRBJ1-5; D is unresolved. Trimming pared 1 base from V and 1 base from J, leaving 5 bases between. The CDR3 consists of 14 residues. Germline loops: CDR1 SGHTA, CDR2 FQGNSA. CDR3: CASSLGQSNQPQHF. As DNA, the CDR3 is TGTGCCAGCAGCTTAGGTCAGAGCAATCAGCCCCAGCATTTT.

The chain employs TRBV2 and TRBJ2-1; 10 bases agree with TRBD2. The length of the CDR3 is 15 residues. Germline loops: CDR1 SNHLY, CDR2 FYNNEI. V was pared by 2 bases and J by 10 bases, with 8 bases of the junction left unmatched. The CDR3 sequence is CASSELGLADGEQFF. CDR3 DNA: TGTGCCAGCAGTGAACTTGGACTAGCGGATGGCGAGCAGTTCTTC.

The chain is built from TRBV18 and TRBJ1-2; TRBD1 is a possible D gene (5 bases). The CDR3 has 16 amino acids. The ends were cut back, 0 bases at V and 3 bases at J, with 14 bases in the middle. CDR1 is KGHSH, CDR2 LQKENI, per germline. CDR3 residues: CASSPPNWGVDYGYTF. The CDR3 coding sequence is TGTGCCAGCTCACCACCGAATTGGGGGGTTGACTATGGCTACACCTTC.